Detailed here is one T cell receptor (beta chain). Per germline, CDR1 GTSNPN and CDR2 SVGIG (reference sequence). The length of the CDR3 is 17 residues. V lost 4 bases and J lost 2, with 21 bases in between. Method: immunoSEQ multiplex PCR; TCRdb's copy keeps in-frame clones and lacks some. The sample shows more than 2 million clones, approximately 96% of them seen only once. This record comes from a study of shared clonotypes between healthy human individuals. The V gene is TRBV30, the J gene TRBJ1-3; the D is unclear. The clonotype comes from a man aged 18 to 35 in good health. The specimen was naive CD4+ T cells sorted from blood. Subset of the sample: CD45RA+ positively selected. DNA of the CDR3: TGTGCCTGGACCCCGGGTTTCGGAGGACCCACTGGAAACACCATATATTTT. Residues: CAWTPGFGGPTGNTIYF.